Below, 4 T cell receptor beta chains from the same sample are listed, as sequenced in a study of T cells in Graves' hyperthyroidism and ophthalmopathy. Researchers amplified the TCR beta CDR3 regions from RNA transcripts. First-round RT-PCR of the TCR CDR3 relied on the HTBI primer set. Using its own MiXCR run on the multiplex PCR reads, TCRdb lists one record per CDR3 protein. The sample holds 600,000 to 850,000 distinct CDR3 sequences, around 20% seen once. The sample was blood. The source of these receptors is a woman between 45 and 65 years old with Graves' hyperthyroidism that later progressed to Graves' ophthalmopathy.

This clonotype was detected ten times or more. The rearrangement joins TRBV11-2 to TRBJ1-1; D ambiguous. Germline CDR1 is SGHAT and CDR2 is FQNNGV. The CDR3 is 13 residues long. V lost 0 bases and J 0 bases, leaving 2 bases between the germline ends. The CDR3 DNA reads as TGTGCCAGCAGCTTAGATCTGAACACTGAAGCTTTCTTT. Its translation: CASSLDLNTEAFF.

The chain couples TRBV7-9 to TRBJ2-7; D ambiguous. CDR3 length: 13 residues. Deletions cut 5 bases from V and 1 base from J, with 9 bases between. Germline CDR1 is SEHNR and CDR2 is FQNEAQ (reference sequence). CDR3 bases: TGTGCCAGCAGCACCCAGCCGTCCTACGAGCAGTACTTC. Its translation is CASSTQPSYEQYF.

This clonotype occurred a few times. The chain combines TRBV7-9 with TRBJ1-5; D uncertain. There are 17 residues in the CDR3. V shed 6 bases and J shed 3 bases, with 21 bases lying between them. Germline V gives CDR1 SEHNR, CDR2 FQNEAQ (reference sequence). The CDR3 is CASRTHELGRANQPQHF. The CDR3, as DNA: TGTGCCAGCAGGACTCACGAGTTGGGTAGAGCCAATCAGCCCCAGCATTTT. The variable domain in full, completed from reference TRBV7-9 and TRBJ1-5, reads DTGVSQNPRHKITKRGQNVTFRCDPISEHNRLYWYRQTLGQGPEFLTYFQNEAQLEKSRLLSDRFSAERPKGSFSTLEIQRTEQGDSAMYLCASRTHELGRANQPQHFGDGTRLSIL.

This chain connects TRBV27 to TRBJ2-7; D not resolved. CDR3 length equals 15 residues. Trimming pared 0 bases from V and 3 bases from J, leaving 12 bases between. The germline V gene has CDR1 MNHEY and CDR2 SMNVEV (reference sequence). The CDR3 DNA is TGTGCCAGCAGTTTATCGGTGGGGATCCTCTACGAGCAGTACTTC. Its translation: CASSLSVGILYEQYF.